A single sample is the source of the 21 T cell receptor beta chains below, sequenced in a study of patients and donors after allogeneic stem cell transplantation. In TCRdb, the RT-PCR reads were re-called with MiXCR into one record per CDR3 protein. The table lists approximately 140,000 distinct CDR3 sequences, about a third of them singletons. The sequencing sample was made of blood, either unsorted or a sorted T cell fraction (not recorded which). The receptors here all came from a human donor who was either an allogeneic HSCT recipient or a stem cell or donor lymphocyte infusion donor (not recorded which). It is not recorded whose cells these are; they may come from a transplant donor.

This clonotype came up a few times. V usage is TRBV12-3 or TRBV12-4 and J usage is TRBJ1-2; possibly TRBD1 for D (6 bases). There are 13 residues in the CDR3. Trimming pared 7 bases from V and 6 bases from J, leaving 15 bases between. CDR3 nucleotides: TGTGCCAGCACCTCGGGGGGGCGCCATGGCTACACCTTC. Translated, it gives CASTSGGRHGYTF.

J is TRBJ1-4 and V is TRBV25-1, with D possibly TRBD1 on 5 matching bases. The CDR3 is 13 amino acids. Germline assignment: CDR1 MGHDK and CDR2 SYGVNS. V shed 3 bases and J shed 10 bases, with 12 bases lying between them. The CDR3 DNA follows: TGTGCCAGCAGTGAGGAGTGGGGGGGAAAACTGTTTTTT. Its translation is CASSEEWGGKLFF.

This chain uses TRBV29-1 with TRBJ1-4; 10 bases are shared with TRBD1. The germline gives CDR1 SQVTM, CDR2 ANQGSEA. The CDR3 has 14 amino acids. Trimming removed 6 bases from V and 7 bases from J; junction bases left unmatched: 8. The CDR3: CSVGTGVLGEKLFF. CDR3 nucleotide sequence: TGCAGCGTCGGGACAGGGGTTCTGGGTGAAAAACTGTTTTTT.

V is TRBV12-3 or TRBV12-4 and J is TRBJ1-5; D is perhaps TRBD1 (6 bases). Trimming left V 3 bases short and J 10 bases short, with 16 bases between. The CDR3 loop spans 14 amino acids. In DNA form, the CDR3 reads TGTGCCAGCAGTTTGAAGGGGGGGCTGAATCCCCAGCATTTT. Residues: CASSLKGGLNPQHF.

This clonotype was seen only a few times. The DNA is omitted, as the CDR3 cannot be located on it reliably, and the CDR3 follows TCRdb's listing. The rearrangement uses TRBV7-2 and TRBJ1-4; the table's D call TRBD1 went unverified against the DNA. The CDR3 is 15 amino acids long, termini counted. Per germline, CDR1 SGHTA and CDR2 FQGNSA. The CDR3 sequence: CASSFGPGEYEKLFF.

This clonotype appeared a few times. J is TRBJ1-5 and V is TRBV27; 8 nucleotides match TRBD1. Germline V gene data show CDR1 as MNHEY and CDR2 as SMNVEV (reference sequence). Trimming cost V 8 bases and J 4 bases; bases outside gene matches: 7. The CDR3 spans 14 residues. CDR3 bases: TGTGCCAGCGCGACAGGGGCCGCAAATCAGCCCCAGCATTTT. Translation: CASATGAANQPQHF.

This clonotype was counted only a few times. This chain uses TRBV6-5 with TRBJ1-2, with 9 bases that match TRBD1. The CDR3 is made up of 13 amino acids. Germline CDR1 reads MNHEY; CDR2 reads SVGAGI. Trimming cost V 10 bases and J 4 bases; bases outside gene matches: 7. The CDR3 sequence is CATLGTGTYGYTF. DNA for the CDR3: TGTGCCACCCTCGGGACAGGGACCTATGGCTACACCTTC.

This clonotype has ten or more counts. The chain is built from TRBV24-1 and TRBJ1-1; possible D gene TRBD1, 5 bases. V dropped 2 bases and J dropped 7 bases, with 13 bases sitting between them. Germline CDR1 reads KGHDR; CDR2 reads SFDVKD. The CDR3 sequence is 14 residues long. CDR3 loop: CATSDSSQRGEAFF. CDR3 nucleotide sequence: TGTGCCACCAGTGATTCCAGCCAGAGGGGTGAAGCTTTCTTT.

This clonotype was recorded many times. The CDR3 coding sequence is TGTGCCAGCAGCGTAGCCCCCACAGATACGCAGTATTTT. Translation: CASSVAPTDTQYF. V usage is TRBV9 and J usage is TRBJ2-3; D gene ambiguous. Trimming shortened V by 0 bases and J by 2 bases, and 4 bases separated the two germline ends. Germline lookup yields CDR1 SGDLS and CDR2 YYNGEE. This CDR3 region has 13 residues. Complete variable domain (other parts from reference TRBV9 and TRBJ2-3): DSGVTQTPKHLITATGQRVTLRCSPRSGDLSVYWYQQSLDQGLQFLIQYYNGEERAKGNILERFSAQQFPDLHSELNLSSLELGDSALYFCASSVAPTDTQYFGPGTRLTVL.

In this sample, this clonotype turned up many times. CDR3 sequence: CASSDGGRGGEKLFF. CDR3 in DNA: TGTGCCAGCAGTGACGGCGGCAGGGGAGGGGAAAAACTGTTTTTT. The chain recombines TRBV6-6 with TRBJ1-4; weak D call: TRBD1 (6 bases). Trimming stripped 5 bases from V and 8 bases from J, with 18 bases between. Germline CDR1 is MNHNY and CDR2 is SVGAGI (reference sequence). The CDR3 has 15 residues.

The CDR3 region is CASSLDLRADTQYF. DNA for the CDR3: TGTGCCAGCAGCTTAGACCTAAGGGCAGATACGCAGTATTTT. The J gene is TRBJ2-3, the V gene TRBV7-3, with unresolved D. V was cut by 2 bases and J by 4 bases, with 10 bases left in between. Germline CDR1 and CDR2: SGHTA and FQGTGA. This CDR3 has 14 residues.

V usage is TRBV5-1 and J usage is TRBJ2-5; no firm D call. CDR1 is SGHRS and CDR2 is YFSETQ in the germline V gene. The CDR3 spans 12 residues. Trimming cost V 2 bases and J 2 bases, with 4 bases left between them. The CDR3 here is CASSFPQETQYF. DNA for the CDR3: TGCGCCAGCAGCTTCCCTCAAGAGACCCAGTACTTC.

For the CDR3, the DNA is TGTGCCAGCAGCTTGGGTCTCGCGAGTCAGCCCCAGCATTTT. Amino acid sequence: CASSLGLASQPQHF. The chain is built from TRBV5-5 and TRBJ1-5; no definite D call. V was cut by 0 bases and J by 6 bases, with 10 bases left in between. Germline V CDR1 and CDR2: SGHKS, YYEKEE (reference sequence). This CDR3 is 14 amino acids long. The full variable domain, rest sourced from reference TRBV5-5 and TRBJ1-5, is DAGVTQSPTHLIKTRGQQVTLRCSPISGHKSVSWYQQVLGQGPQFIFQYYEKEERGRGNFPDRFSARQFPNYSSELNVNALLLGDSALYLCASSLGLASQPQHFGDGTRLSIL.

This chain connects TRBV6-5 to TRBJ2-2; 15 bases fit TRBD2. Germline V gene sequence: CDR1 MNHEY, CDR2 SVGAGI. The CDR3 spans 20 residues. V dropped 6 bases and J dropped 4; count of bases not matched to a gene: 15. CDR3 nucleotides: TGTGCCAGCAGCCGACCTCGGACTAGCGGGGGGGCCGTCATCACCGGGGAGCTGTTTTTT. Protein sequence: CASSRPRTSGGAVITGELFF.

This clonotype has only a few counts. The chain is built from TRBV6-5 and TRBJ1-1; 7 bases fit TRBD1. Per germline, CDR1 MNHEY and CDR2 SVGAGI. Germline trimming cut 11 bases from V and 1 base from J; bases unmatched to any gene: 7. The CDR3 runs to 13 residues. The chain's CDR3 is CACERQGNTEAFF. The CDR3 nucleotides read TGTGCCTGCGAACGACAGGGGAACACTGAAGCTTTCTTT.

The gene calls are TRBV12-3 or TRBV12-4 and TRBJ2-5; 8 nucleotides line up with TRBD1. This CDR3 has 14 residues. V dropped 6 bases and J dropped 2; count of bases not matched to a gene: 5. The CDR3 DNA is TGTGCCAGCAGGGGGACAGGACAGCAAGAGACCCAGTACTTC. As protein: CASRGTGQQETQYF.

This chain uses TRBV5-5 with TRBJ2-1, with 9 positions matching TRBD1. Germline trimming cut 8 bases from V and 7 bases from J; bases unmatched to any gene: 10. CDR1 and CDR2 (germline): SGHKS, YYEKEE (reference sequence). The CDR3 loop spans 14 amino acids. For the CDR3, the DNA is TGTGCCAGTTCGGACAGGGGTCGAGGGAATGAGCAGTTCTTC. It encodes CASSDRGRGNEQFF.

V and J are TRBV9 and TRBJ2-6; unclear D gene. Trimming took off 0 bases at V and 2 bases at J, with 9 bases between the two ends. Germline values: CDR1 SGDLS, CDR2 YYNGEE. CDR3 length equals 16 residues. The CDR3 nucleotides read TGTGCCAGCAGCGTAGCCCCATTAACTGGGGCCAACGTCCTGACTTTC. As protein: CASSVAPLTGANVLTF.

The gene calls are TRBV20-1 and TRBJ2-7; maybe TRBD2 (5 bases). Germline V gene sequence: CDR1 DFQATT, CDR2 SNEGSKA (reference sequence). CDR3 length: 11 amino acids. Trimming shortened V by 7 bases and J by 5 bases, and 12 bases separated the two germline ends. The DNA of the CDR3 is TGCAGTGGGGGTGGGAGCCACGAGCAGTACGTC. Its protein product is CSGGGSHEQYV.

This rearrangement joins TRBV20-1 to TRBJ2-1; no clear D. The CDR3 has 14 residues. The germline V and J ends were trimmed by 3 bases and 2 bases, with 11 bases remaining between them. Germline V gene sequence: CDR1 DFQATT, CDR2 SNEGSKA (reference sequence). The CDR3 is CSASAIATYNEQFF. The CDR3 coding sequence is TGCAGTGCTAGTGCAATAGCTACCTACAATGAGCAGTTCTTC.

This clonotype occurred a few times. The chain joins TRBV20-1 to TRBJ2-2, with TRBD1 matching over 7 bases. V dropped 6 bases and J dropped 7; count of bases not matched to a gene: 8. The CDR3 has 13 residues. Germline V lookup: CDR1 DFQATT, CDR2 SNEGSKA (reference sequence). This CDR3 reads CSALDRAGGELFF. The CDR3 coding sequence is TGCAGTGCCCTTGACAGGGCAGGCGGGGAGCTGTTTTTT.